What follows describes a single T cell receptor (beta chain). No antigen is known for it. These data are taken from a study of T cells in Graves' hyperthyroidism and ophthalmopathy. Study outcomes and limitations: Among clonotypes expanded in thyroid above 0.001, most were also found in blood.

TCR beta CDR3 regions were amplified from RNA. HTBI primers drove first-round RT-PCR of the TCR CDR3. TCRdb redid the calling of the multiplex PCR reads with MiXCR, one entry per CDR3 protein. Of 210,000 or so distinct CDR3 sequences listed, 17% are singletons. The source is a man in his forties or fifties with Graves' hyperthyroidism. Sequencing was performed on blood.

CDR3 coding DNA: TGTGCCAGTGACAGGGGCCCTATAGAGACCCAGTACTTC. Encoded protein: CASDRGPIETQYF. J is TRBJ2-5 and V is TRBV28; 8 bases are a match to TRBD1. The CDR3 consists of 13 residues. Germline loops: CDR1 MDHEN, CDR2 SYDVKM. J gave up 4 bases and V 9 bases, and 7 bases lay outside the gene matches.